These 3 T cell receptor beta chains originate from one sample sequenced in a study of blood T cell repertoires in COVID-19. Assay: immunoSEQ multiplex PCR; the TCRdb copy retains only in-frame clones and omits some. This table has 180,000 or so clones, around 87% appearing once. The specimen sequenced was peripheral blood. The receptors stem from an elderly woman in a cohort sampled during active or convalescent COVID-19.

V usage is TRBV28 and J usage is TRBJ2-7; TRBD2 matches at 11 bases. The CDR3 consists of 18 residues. V shed 4 bases and J 3 bases; nucleotides not matched to a gene: 14. From germline, CDR1 is MDHEN and CDR2 SYDVKM. CDR3 protein: CASSSPGTSGPRNYEQYF. In nucleotides, the CDR3 is TGTGCCAGCAGTTCCCCCGGGACTAGCGGTCCCCGTAACTACGAGCAGTACTTC.

The J gene is TRBJ1-5, the V gene TRBV23-1; no firm D call. TRBV23-1 is labeled an ORF, and its function is uncertain. Trimming shortened V by 2 bases and J by 5 bases, and 13 bases separated the two germline ends. This CDR3 has 15 residues. The CDR3 spells CASSQGEGVDQPQHF. As DNA, the CDR3 is TGCGCCAGCAGTCAAGGGGAGGGAGTGGATCAGCCCCAGCATTTT.

The chain combines TRBV5-4 with TRBJ1-2; maybe TRBD1 (6 bases). V shed 4 bases and J shed 4 bases, with 17 bases lying between them. Germline assignment: CDR1 SGHNT and CDR2 YYREEE (reference sequence). The CDR3 has 15 residues. CDR3 DNA sequence: TGTGCCAGCAGCATTCCGAGGACAGACCTCTATGGCTACACCTTC. Its protein product is CASSIPRTDLYGYTF.